These 12 T cell receptor beta chains were all obtained from the same sample, sequenced in a study of blood T cells in healthy people across ages. Together with a sample-barcoded 5' primer, a J-beta primer mix was included in a second PCR lasting roughly 6 to 12 cycles. One entry per CDR3 protein results from TCRdb running MiXCR on the 5' RACE reads. The sample consists of 730,000 or so distinct CDR3 sequences, roughly two fifths of them appearing once. The sample taken for sequencing was blood. Receptors were obtained from a man aged 80 or over in good health.

V and J are TRBV4-2 and TRBJ2-2; the match to TRBD1 covers 7 bases. Germline CDR1 is LGHNA and CDR2 is YNFKEQ. The junction had 10 bases not matched to a gene; V was cut back by 2 bases and J by 4 bases. This CDR3 comprises 17 residues. DNA of the CDR3: TGTGCCAGCAGCCAACGCCCTTTCAGGGGGAGCACCGGGGAGCTGTTTTTT. It translates to CASSQRPFRGSTGELFF.

This clonotype occurred a few times. The chain carries TRBV7-2 and TRBJ1-3; D is undetermined. V was cut by 6 bases and J by 8 bases, with 11 bases left in between. The CDR3 loop spans 12 amino acids. Germline CDR1 SGHTA, CDR2 FQGNSA. The CDR3 region is CASSLTVDTIYF. The CDR3 nucleotides read TGTGCCAGCAGTCTCACCGTAGACACCATATATTTT.

The gene calls are TRBV7-2 and TRBJ2-5; D remains ambiguous. This CDR3 contains 15 residues. Germline V gene data show CDR1 as SGHTA and CDR2 as FQGNSA. The V gene lost 4 bases and the J gene lost 3 bases, with 15 bases spanning the gap. This chain's CDR3 is CASSSRLTEKETQYF. For the CDR3, the DNA is TGTGCCAGCAGCTCCCGGTTAACGGAAAAAGAGACCCAGTACTTC.

This chain uses TRBV6-1 with TRBJ2-1; tentatively, D is TRBD2 (6 bases). CDR3 length equals 16 residues. V lost 0 bases, J lost 1 base, and 10 bases lay in between. Germline-derived CDR1 and CDR2 are MNHNS and SASEGT. As DNA, the CDR3 is TGTGCCAGCAGTGAAGCGCGGGGCTTTTCCTACAATGAGCAGTTCTTC. Amino acid sequence: CASSEARGFSYNEQFF.

This rearrangement joins TRBV4-2 to TRBJ2-7; 12 bases match TRBD2. The CDR3 runs 18 residues. Trimming removed 0 bases from V and 5 bases from J; junction bases left unmatched: 11. Germline lookup yields CDR1 LGHNA and CDR2 YNFKEQ. CDR3 DNA: TGTGCCAGCAGCCAAGAGAACTCCCTAGCGGGGGGGATTCACGAGCAGTACTTC. Translated: CASSQENSLAGGIHEQYF.

The V and J genes are TRBV4-3 and TRBJ2-3; TRBD2 agrees at 7 bases. Looked up from germline, CDR1 is LGHNA and CDR2 is YSLEER. This CDR3 is built from 16 residues. J lost 5 bases, V lost 4 bases, and 12 bases had no gene match. This chain's CDR3 is CASSLGAAREGDTQYF. The CDR3 DNA reads TGCGCCAGCAGCCTAGGCGCGGCGAGGGAGGGAGATACGCAGTATTTT.

This sequence joins TRBV20-1 and TRBJ1-4; possibly TRBD1 for D (6 bases). The germline gives CDR1 DFQATT, CDR2 SNEGSKA (reference sequence). Trimming cost V 0 bases and J 7 bases, with 12 bases left between them. This CDR3 spans 14 amino acids. CDR3 amino acids: CSAREQGFREKLFF. DNA of the CDR3: TGCAGTGCTAGAGAACAGGGTTTTCGTGAAAAACTGTTTTTT.

The CDR3 loop is CASSGGGSNEQFF. The CDR3 DNA follows: TGTGCCAGCAGCGGAGGGGGCAGCAATGAGCAGTTCTTC. The chain carries TRBV5-6 and TRBJ2-1; maybe TRBD1 (7 bases). This CDR3 comprises 13 residues. V lost 4 bases, J lost 6 bases, and 11 bases lay in between. Germline V gene sequence: CDR1 SGHDT, CDR2 YYEEEE.

The J gene is TRBJ2-5, the V gene TRBV12-3 or TRBV12-4; a weak D match, TRBD1 (5 bases). Trimming shortened V by 2 bases and J by 5 bases, and 15 bases separated the two germline ends. The length of the CDR3 is 15 residues. CDR3 sequence reads: CASSLRQLPSETQYF. The CDR3 DNA sequence: TGTGCCAGCAGTTTAAGACAGTTGCCCTCGGAGACCCAGTACTTC.

The table lists this clonotype with a few counts. The CDR3 bases are TGTGCCAGCAGTCCCCTCGAGGGTGAGCAGTACTTC. Translating gives CASSPLEGEQYF. J is TRBJ2-4 and V is TRBV12-3 or TRBV12-4; D is perhaps TRBD2 (5 bases). The CDR3 length is 12 residues. Between the trimmed V and J ends, which lost 5 bases and 13 bases, there was a span of 15 bases.

This clonotype is a singleton in its sample. This chain connects TRBV20-1 to TRBJ2-5; 9 bases match TRBD2. Germline lookup yields CDR1 DFQATT and CDR2 SNEGSKA (reference sequence). The CDR3 extends over 16 amino acids. V trimming: 3 bases; J trimming: 11 bases; junction bases outside the gene matches: 19. CDR3 sequence: CSASDRVAGARNEQYF. The CDR3 coding sequence is TGCAGTGCTAGCGACCGGGTAGCGGGAGCGAGGAATGAGCAGTACTTC.

This clonotype showed up just a few times. CDR3 bases: TGTGCCAGCAGTAGGACTAGCCTCGGAGAGACCCAGTACTTC. Protein: CASSRTSLGETQYF. The rearrangement links TRBV6-5 to TRBJ2-5; 8 bases map to TRBD2. The germline V gene encodes CDR1 MNHEY and CDR2 SVGAGI. CDR3 length: 14 amino acids. J gave up 4 bases and V 5 bases, and 6 bases lay outside the gene matches.